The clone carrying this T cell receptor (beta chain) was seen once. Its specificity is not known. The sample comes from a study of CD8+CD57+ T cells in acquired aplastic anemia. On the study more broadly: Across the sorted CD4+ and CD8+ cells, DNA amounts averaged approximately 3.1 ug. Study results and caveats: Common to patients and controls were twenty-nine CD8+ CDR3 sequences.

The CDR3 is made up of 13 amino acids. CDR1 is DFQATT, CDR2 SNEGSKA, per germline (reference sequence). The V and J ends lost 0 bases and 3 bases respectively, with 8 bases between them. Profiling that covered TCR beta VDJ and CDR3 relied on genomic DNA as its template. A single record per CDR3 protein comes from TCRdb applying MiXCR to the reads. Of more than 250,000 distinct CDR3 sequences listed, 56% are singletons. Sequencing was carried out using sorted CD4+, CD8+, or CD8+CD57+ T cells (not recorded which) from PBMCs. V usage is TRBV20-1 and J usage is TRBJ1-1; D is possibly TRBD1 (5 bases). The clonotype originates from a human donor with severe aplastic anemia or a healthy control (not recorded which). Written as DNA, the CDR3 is TGCAGTGCTAGAGACAGGGTTCACACTGAAGCTTTCTTT. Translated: CSARDRVHTEAFF.